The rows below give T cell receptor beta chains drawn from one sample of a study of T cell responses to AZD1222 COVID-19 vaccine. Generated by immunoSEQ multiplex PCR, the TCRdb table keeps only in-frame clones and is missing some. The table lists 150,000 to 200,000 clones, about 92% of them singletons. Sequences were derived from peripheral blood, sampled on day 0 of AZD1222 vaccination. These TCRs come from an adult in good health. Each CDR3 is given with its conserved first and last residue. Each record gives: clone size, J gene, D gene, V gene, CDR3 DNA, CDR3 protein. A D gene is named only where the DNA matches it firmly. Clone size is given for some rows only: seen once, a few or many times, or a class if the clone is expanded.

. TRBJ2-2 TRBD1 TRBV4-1 TGCGCCAGTCGACAGGGTGAGACCGGGGAGCTGTTTTTT CASRQGETGELFF
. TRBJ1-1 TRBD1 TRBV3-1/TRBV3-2 TGTGCCAGCAGCCGAACGACAGGGATGAACACTGAAGCTTTCTTT CASSRTTGMNTEAFF
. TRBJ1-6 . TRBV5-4 TGTGCCAGCAGCTTGGGGGGAAGCTCCTATAATTCACCCCTCCACTTT CASSLGGSSYNSPLHF
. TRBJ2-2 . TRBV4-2 TGTGCCAGCAGCCAAGGGTCGACTGCGACCGGGGAGCTGTTTTTT CASSQGSTATGELFF
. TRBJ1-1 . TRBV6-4 TGTGCCAGCAGTGACTCGACAGGAGCAAACACTGAAGCTTTCTTT CASSDSTGANTEAFF
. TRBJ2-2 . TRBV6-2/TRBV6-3 TGTGCCAGCAGTTATCGGCCCCAGAACACCGGGGAGCTGTTTTTT CASSYRPQNTGELFF
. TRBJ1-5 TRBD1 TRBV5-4 TGTGCCAGCAGCTTCACGGGACAGGCCAATCAGCCCCAGCATTTT CASSFTGQANQPQHF
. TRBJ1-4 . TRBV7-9 TGTGCCAGCAGCTTATCCTACTCAACTAATGAAAAACTGTTTTTT CASSLSYSTNEKLFF
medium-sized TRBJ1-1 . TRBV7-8 TGTGCCAGCAGCTTAGGCGTAGCGCAGGAAGCTTTCTTT CASSLGVAQEAFF
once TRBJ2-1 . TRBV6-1 TGTGCCAGCAGTGACGACGGTACCTACAATGAGCAGTTCTTC CASSDDGTYNEQFF
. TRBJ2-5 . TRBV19 TGTGCCAGTGGAACAGGGTCAGAGACCCAGTACTTC CASGTGSETQYF
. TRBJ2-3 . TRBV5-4 TGTGCCAGCAGCTGGGGGGTCGATACGCAGTATTTT CASSWGVDTQYF
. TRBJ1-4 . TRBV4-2 TGTGCCAGCAGCCAGAACAGGGTGGGCACTAATGAAAAACTGTTTTTT CASSQNRVGTNEKLFF
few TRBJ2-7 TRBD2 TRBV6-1 TGTGCCAGCAGTGAAGAGGGGACTAGCGGCTACGAGCAGTACTTC CASSEEGTSGYEQYF
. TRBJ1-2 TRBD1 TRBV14 TGTGCCAGCAGCCAAGATAGGGGGACAGCTCCATATGGCTACACCTTC CASSQDRGTAPYGYTF
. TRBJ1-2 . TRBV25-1 TGTGCCAGCAGTGAATCCGGGTCGGCAGGCTATGGCTACACCTTC CASSESGSAGYGYTF
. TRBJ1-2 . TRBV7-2 TGTGCCAGCAGCTCGGGGAGCAGGGTAGGGCCGGTCTATGGCTACACCTTC CASSSGSRVGPVYGYTF
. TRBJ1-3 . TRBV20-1 TGCAGTGCTAGTACAGGGAACACCATATATTTT CSASTGNTIYF
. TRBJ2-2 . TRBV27 TGTGCCAGCAGTTCCACGCGGGACTCAAACACCGGGGAGCTGTTTTTT CASSSTRDSNTGELFF
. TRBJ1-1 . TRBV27 TGTGCCAGCAGTTTAGCCTGGCCGGGGTCCGCGGGGACTGAAGCTTTCTTT CASSLAWPGSAGTEAFF
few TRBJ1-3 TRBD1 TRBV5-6 TGTGCCAGCAGCCCTATTCCGGGACAGGGGAAAAACACCATATATTTT CASSPIPGQGKNTIYF
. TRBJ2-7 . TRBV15 TGTGCCACCAGCAGAGATACGACGGAATCCTACGAGCAGTACTTC CATSRDTTESYEQYF
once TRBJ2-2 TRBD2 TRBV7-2 TGTGCCAGCAGCCACGGACTAGCGGGGAACACCGGGGAGCTGTTTTTT CASSHGLAGNTGELFF
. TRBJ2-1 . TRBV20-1 TGCAGTGCTAGTTCTCGGACCTGGGAGCAGTTCTTC CSASSRTWEQFF
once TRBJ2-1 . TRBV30 TGTGCCTGGAGTGTACTTTCTGGTCGGGCTGATGAGCAGTTCTTC CAWSVLSGRADEQFF
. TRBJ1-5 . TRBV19 TGTGCCAGTACCTCGTCGAGGGGAACGAACCAGCCCCAGCATTTT CASTSSRGTNQPQHF
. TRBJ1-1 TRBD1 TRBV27 TGTGCCAGCAGTGCAGACAGGGGGCGTGGCGCTGAAGCTTTCTTT CASSADRGRGAEAFF
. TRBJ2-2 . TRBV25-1 TGTGCCAGCAGTGTGGCCGGGACTGGGGAGCTGTTTTTT CASSVAGTGELFF
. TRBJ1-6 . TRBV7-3 TGTGCCAGCAGCTTAAGTGGGGCTCGGGATTCACCCCTCCACTTT CASSLSGARDSPLHF
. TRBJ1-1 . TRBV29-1 TGCAGCGTCGTAGACCAGACGACTTTCTTT CSVVDQTTFF
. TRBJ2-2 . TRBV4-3 TGCGCCAGCAGCCATCAAGACTTGGAGGAAACCGGGGAGCTGTTTTTT CASSHQDLEETGELFF
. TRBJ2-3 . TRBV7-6 TGTGCCAGCAGCCCATATAGCACAGATACGCAGTATTTT CASSPYSTDTQYF
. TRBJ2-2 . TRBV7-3 TGTGCCAGCAGCCCGACAGAGGTCGGGGAGCTGTTTTTT CASSPTEVGELFF
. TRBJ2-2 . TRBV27 TGTGCCAGCACCGGCGTTGCCGGGGAGCTGTTTTTT CASTGVAGELFF
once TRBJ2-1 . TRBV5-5 TGTGCCAGCAGCTCCGTTTTGCGAGCCCCTTACAATGAGCAGTTCTTC CASSSVLRAPYNEQFF
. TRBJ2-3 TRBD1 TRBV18 TGTGCCAGCTCACCTTCTGGGACAGGGGTTGCAGATACGCAGTATTTT CASSPSGTGVADTQYF
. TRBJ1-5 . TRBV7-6 TGTGCCAGCAGCTTAGGACGAAATCAGCCCCAGCATTTT CASSLGRNQPQHF
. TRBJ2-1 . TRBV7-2 TGTGCCAGCAGCTTACACCCCCCCAACAATGAGCAGTTCTTC CASSLHPPNNEQFF
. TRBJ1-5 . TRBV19 TGTGCCAGTAGTATAATAAAGGATAGCAATCAGCCCCAGCATTTT CASSIIKDSNQPQHF
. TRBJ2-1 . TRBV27 TGTGCCAGCAGTCCCTGGGGTCCATCTAACCATGAGCAGTTCTTC CASSPWGPSNHEQFF
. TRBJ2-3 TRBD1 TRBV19 TGTGCCAGTAGTACCACACAGGGGCGGGCAGATACGCAGTATTTT CASSTTQGRADTQYF
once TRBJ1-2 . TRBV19 TGTGCCAGTAGTATCGAGGGTCTCTATGGCTACACCTTC CASSIEGLYGYTF
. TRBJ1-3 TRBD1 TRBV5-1 TGCGCCAGCAGCGGAGGGACAGGGTCTGGAAACACCATATATTTT CASSGGTGSGNTIYF